Below, 8 T cell receptor beta chains from the same sample are listed, as sequenced in a study of T cell responses to AZD1222 COVID-19 vaccine. The protocol was immunoSEQ multiplex PCR, while the TCRdb copy is restricted to in-frame clones and leaves out a portion. The repertoire consists of about 56,000 clones, with about 87% occurring once and the leading ten covering roughly 15%. This specimen consisted of peripheral blood, obtained on day 0 of AZD1222 vaccination. The receptors derive from an adult in good health.

V usage is TRBV29-1 and J usage is TRBJ1-1; tentative D call: TRBD1 (6 bases). The V and J ends lost 4 bases and 3 bases respectively, with 15 bases between them. The CDR3 loop spans 14 amino acids. Germline CDR1 SQVTM, CDR2 ANQGSEA. The CDR3 loop reads CSVVAQGHDTEAFF. The CDR3 DNA follows: TGCAGCGTTGTGGCACAGGGACATGACACTGAAGCTTTCTTT. The full variable domain, completed using reference TRBV29-1 and TRBJ1-1, is SAVISQKPSRDICQRGTSLTIQCQVDSQVTMMFWYRQQPGQSLTLIATANQGSEATYESGFVIDKFPISRPNLTFSTLTVSNMSPEDSSIYLCSVVAQGHDTEAFFGQGTRLTVV.

This chain links TRBV3-1 (or the pseudogene TRBV3-2) with TRBJ2-3; 11 bases align to TRBD1. V lost 4 bases and J lost 2; bases outside the gene matches: 5. The germline V gene has CDR1 LGHDT and CDR2 YNNKEL (reference sequence). The CDR3 is made up of 16 amino acids. The CDR3 spells CASSPGQGANTDTQYF. The CDR3, as DNA: TGTGCCAGCAGCCCCGGACAGGGGGCTAACACAGATACGCAGTATTTT.

The rearrangement joins TRBV7-8 to TRBJ1-6, with 8 bases fitting TRBD1. CDR3 length: 14 residues. Germline V gives CDR1 SGHVS, CDR2 FQNEAQ. V was clipped by 4 bases and J by 5 bases; unmatched bases: 1. CDR3 amino acids: CASSSGQDNSPLHF. Written as DNA, the CDR3 is TGTGCCAGCAGCTCGGGACAGGATAATTCACCCCTCCACTTT.

The chain links TRBV18 to TRBJ1-4; D unresolved. The CDR3 runs to 16 residues. The germline gives CDR1 KGHSH, CDR2 LQKENI. V was clipped by 3 bases and J by 7 bases, with 18 bases between them. CDR3 bases: TGTGCCAGCTCACCGGTGACCCTCCGGAATCGTGAAAAACTGTTTTTT. Translation gives CASSPVTLRNREKLFF.

The gene calls are TRBV3-1 (or the pseudogene TRBV3-2) and TRBJ1-1; 8 nucleotides line up with TRBD1. The CDR3 is 14 amino acids. Trimming at V came to 4 bases and at J to 3 bases, leaving 4 bases not matched to a gene. Germline V gene data show CDR1 as LGHDT and CDR2 as YNNKEL (reference sequence). CDR3 DNA sequence: TGTGCCAGCAGCCGCCAGGGGGCGGACACTGAAGCTTTCTTT. It translates to CASSRQGADTEAFF.

This chain joins TRBV21-1 and TRBJ1-5; the table gives TRBD1 as D, unverified against the DNA. TRBV21-1 represents a pseudogene. This CDR3 has 15 amino acids. DNA of the CDR3: TGTGCCAGCAGCCATGGACAGGGAGGAAATCAGCCCCAGCATTTT. Translated, it gives CASSHGQGGNQPQHF.

This clone was recorded once. The chain recombines TRBV18 with TRBJ2-1; D call uncertain. The CDR3 is 13 residues long. Germline CDR1 and CDR2: KGHSH and LQKENI. Trimming took 6 bases from V and 6 from J, leaving 12 bases between them. The chain's CDR3 is CASSPTGRNEQFF. The CDR3 nucleotides read TGTGCCAGCTCCCCAACCGGACGCAATGAGCAGTTCTTC.

The chain combines TRBV5-5 with TRBJ2-2, with 7 bases lining up with TRBD2. V lost 6 bases, J lost 0 bases, and 5 bases stayed unmatched. CDR3 size: 15 residues. In germline, CDR1 is SGHKS, CDR2 YYEKEE (reference sequence). For the CDR3, the DNA is TGTGCCAGCACCTTACTAGCGTCGAACACCGGGGAGCTGTTTTTT. Translated: CASTLLASNTGELFF.